This record looks at one TCR beta chain sequence and its context. Primers for the PCR totalled 60 Vbeta and 13 Jbeta. Assay: immunoSEQ multiplex PCR; the TCRdb copy retains only in-frame clones and omits some. The profile shows 60,000 to 70,000 clones, roughly 80% of them singletons. V was clipped by 5 bases and J by 4 bases; unmatched bases: 13. Germline values: CDR1 LGHNA, CDR2 YNFKEQ. CDR3 length: 17 residues. The sample originates from a study of cytomegalovirus exposure and HLA in healthy donors. This sequence originates from a woman younger than 45 in good health and CMV-seronegative. The chain is built from TRBV4-2 and TRBJ2-2, with 7 bases matching TRBD1. The sample taken for sequencing was PBMCs. CDR3 in amino acids: CASSWGIGGLSTGELFF. CDR3 in DNA: TGTGCCAGCAGCTGGGGGATAGGGGGCTTGAGCACCGGGGAGCTGTTTTTT.